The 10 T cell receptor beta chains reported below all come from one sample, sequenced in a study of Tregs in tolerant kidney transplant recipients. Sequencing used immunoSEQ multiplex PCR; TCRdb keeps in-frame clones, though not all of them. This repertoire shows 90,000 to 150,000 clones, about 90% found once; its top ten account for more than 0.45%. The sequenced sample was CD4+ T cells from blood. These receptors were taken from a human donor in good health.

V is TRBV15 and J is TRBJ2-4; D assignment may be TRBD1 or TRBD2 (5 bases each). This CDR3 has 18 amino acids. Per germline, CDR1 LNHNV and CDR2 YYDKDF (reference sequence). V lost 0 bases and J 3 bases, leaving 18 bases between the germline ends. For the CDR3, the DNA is TGTGCCACCAGCAGAGACCCATGGGGCGCGAGGGGCAAAAACATTCAGTACTTC. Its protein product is CATSRDPWGARGKNIQYF.

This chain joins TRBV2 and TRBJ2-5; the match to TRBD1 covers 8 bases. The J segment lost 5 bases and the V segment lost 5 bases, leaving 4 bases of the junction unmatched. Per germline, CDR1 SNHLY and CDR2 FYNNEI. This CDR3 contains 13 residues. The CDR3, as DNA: TGTGCCAGCAGTCCGGACAGGGCGGAGACCCAGTACTTC. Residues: CASSPDRAETQYF.

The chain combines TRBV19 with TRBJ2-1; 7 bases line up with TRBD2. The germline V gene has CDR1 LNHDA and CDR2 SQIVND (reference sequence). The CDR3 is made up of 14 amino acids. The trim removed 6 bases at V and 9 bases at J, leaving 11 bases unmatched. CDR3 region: CASSRLAGVGEQFF. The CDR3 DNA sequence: TGTGCCAGTAGCCGACTAGCCGGAGTGGGTGAGCAGTTCTTC.

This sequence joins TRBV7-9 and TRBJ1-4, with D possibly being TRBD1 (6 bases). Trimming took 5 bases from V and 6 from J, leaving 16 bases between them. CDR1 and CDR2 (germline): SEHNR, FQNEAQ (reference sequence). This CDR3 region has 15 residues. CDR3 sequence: CASSLTTGTYEKLFF. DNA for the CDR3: TGTGCCAGCAGCCTGACAACAGGGACCTATGAAAAACTGTTTTTT.

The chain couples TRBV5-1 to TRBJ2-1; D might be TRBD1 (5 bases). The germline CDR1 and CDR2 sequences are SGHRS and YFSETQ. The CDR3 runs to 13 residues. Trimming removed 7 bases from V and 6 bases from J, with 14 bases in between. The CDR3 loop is CASRSIGVNEQFF. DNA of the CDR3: TGCGCCAGCCGCTCGATAGGGGTCAATGAGCAGTTCTTC. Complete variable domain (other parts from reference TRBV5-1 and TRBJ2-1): KAGVTQTPRYLIKTRGQQVTLSCSPISGHRSVSWYQQTPGQGLQFLFEYFSETQRNKGNFPGRFSGRQFSNSRSEMNVSTLELGDSALYLCASRSIGVNEQFFGPGTRLTVL.

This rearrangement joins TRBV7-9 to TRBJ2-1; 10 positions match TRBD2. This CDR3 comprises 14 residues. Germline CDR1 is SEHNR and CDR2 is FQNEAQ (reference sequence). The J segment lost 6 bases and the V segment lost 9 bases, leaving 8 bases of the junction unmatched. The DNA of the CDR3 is TGTGCCAGTATACTAGCGGGGTCGATCAATGAGCAGTTCTTC. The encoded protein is CASILAGSINEQFF.

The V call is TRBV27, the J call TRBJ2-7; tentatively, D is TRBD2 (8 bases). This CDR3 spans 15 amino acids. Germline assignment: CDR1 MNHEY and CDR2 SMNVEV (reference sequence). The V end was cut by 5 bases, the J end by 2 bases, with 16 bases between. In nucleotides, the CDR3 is TGTGCCAGCAGTGCCCGGGAGGGGGCAACCTACGAGCAGTACTTC. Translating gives CASSAREGATYEQYF.

CDR3 sequence reads: CASSDSDTQYF. CDR3 sequence (DNA): TGTGCCAGCAGTGACTCAGATACGCAGTATTTT. The rearrangement links TRBV6-4 to TRBJ2-3, with no clear D. Germline values: CDR1 MRHNA, CDR2 SNTAGT. Trimming cost V 0 bases and J 5 bases, with 0 bases left between them. This CDR3 region has 11 residues.

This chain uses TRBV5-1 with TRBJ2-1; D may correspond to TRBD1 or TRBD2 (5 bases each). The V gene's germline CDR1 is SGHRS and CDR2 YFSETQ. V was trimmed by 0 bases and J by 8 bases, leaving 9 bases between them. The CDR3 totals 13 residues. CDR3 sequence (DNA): TGCGCCAGCAGCTTGGAAGGGGAGCATGAGCAGTTCTTC. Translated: CASSLEGEHEQFF.

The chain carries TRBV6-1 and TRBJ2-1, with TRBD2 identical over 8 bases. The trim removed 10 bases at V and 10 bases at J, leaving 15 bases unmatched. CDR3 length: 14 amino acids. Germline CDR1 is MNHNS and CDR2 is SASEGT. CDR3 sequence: CAIVDRSGTEEQFF. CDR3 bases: TGTGCCATCGTAGACCGTAGCGGGACGGAGGAGCAGTTCTTC.